Shown below are 32 T cell receptor beta chains from a single sample sequenced in a study of shared clonotypes between healthy human individuals. The data were produced by immunoSEQ multiplex PCR, yet TCRdb's version contains in-frame clones alone and is incomplete. Of fewer than 850,000 clones in the sample, around 91% were seen once. Input material: memory CD8+ T cells from PBMCs. As for subset: CD45RO+ cells pooled with CCR7-negative TemRA cells. Receptor source: a man aged 18-30 years in good health. Some clones in this sample may be carry-over from other donors' samples.

The CDR3 loop is CASSLPGTMASEQYF. The DNA of the CDR3 is TGTGCCAGCAGCCTACCTGGGACAATGGCTAGCGAGCAGTACTTC. This chain connects TRBV5-8 to TRBJ2-7; weak D call: TRBD1 (6 bases). Germline-derived CDR1 and CDR2 are SGHTS and YDEGEE. There are 15 residues in the CDR3. V lost 4 bases to trimming and J lost 6 bases, with 20 bases between them.

The rearrangement uses TRBV29-1 and TRBJ2-1, with TRBD2 as a possible D gene (5 bases). V lost 7 bases to trimming and J lost 6 bases, with 19 bases between them. The CDR3 is made up of 14 amino acids. Germline V gene sequence: CDR1 SQVTM, CDR2 ANQGSEA. The CDR3 DNA reads TGCAGCGCCGGGATCTTTCGGTTGGCCAATGAGCAGTTCTTC. Amino acid sequence: CSAGIFRLANEQFF.

The chain carries TRBV10-3 and TRBJ2-7; the match to TRBD1 covers 7 bases. This CDR3 has 17 amino acids. Trimming took 2 bases from V and 5 from J; bases not matched to a gene: 15. Germline V CDR1 and CDR2: ENHRY, SYGVKD. The CDR3 DNA reads as TGTGCCATCAGTGAGACTGTTTACGACAGGGTGTGCCACGAGCAGTACTTC. It translates to CAISETVYDRVCHEQYF.

The chain links TRBV23-1 to TRBJ1-5; 7 positions match TRBD1. TRBV23-1 is reported as an ORF; its role is uncertain. The CDR3 has 16 amino acids. V was clipped by 2 bases and J by 4 bases; unmatched bases: 8. The CDR3 DNA sequence: TGCGCCAGCAGTCAAGACAGGGCACTCAAGAATCAGCCCCAGCATTTT. Translating gives CASSQDRALKNQPQHF.

The chain links TRBV5-1 to TRBJ2-1; 10 positions agree with TRBD2. CDR1 is SGHRS and CDR2 is YFSETQ in the germline V gene. V trimming: 4 bases; J trimming: 4 bases; junction bases outside the gene matches: 11. CDR3 length: 17 residues. The CDR3 nucleotides are TGCGCCAGCAGCCAGGGACTAGCGCGACGCACTTACAATGAGCAGTTCTTC. Translated, it gives CASSQGLARRTYNEQFF.

The V gene is TRBV9, the J gene TRBJ1-1; D is unresolved. The germline CDR1 and CDR2 sequences are SGDLS and YYNGEE. Trimming removed 3 bases from V and 2 bases from J, with 11 bases in between. The CDR3 contains 14 residues. The CDR3 loop reads CASSETRSNTEAFF. CDR3 bases: TGTGCCAGCAGCGAGACGAGGAGCAACACTGAAGCTTTCTTT.

J is TRBJ2-7 and V is TRBV9; either TRBD1 or TRBD2 may supply D (5 bases each). Germline V gene sequence: CDR1 SGDLS, CDR2 YYNGEE. Trimming took off 5 bases at V and 5 bases at J, with 17 bases between the two ends. The CDR3 runs 14 residues. The CDR3 region has the DNA TGTGCCAGCAGTCCAACCCGGGGCCCTCACGAGCAGTACTTC. Its protein is CASSPTRGPHEQYF.

V is TRBV6-1 and J is TRBJ2-5; maybe TRBD1 (5 bases). The CDR3 runs 17 residues. Looked up from germline, CDR1 is MNHNS and CDR2 is SASEGT. V lost 4 bases and J 4 bases, leaving 22 bases between the germline ends. Written as DNA, the CDR3 is TGTGCCAGCAGTGCCTGGACACACGCCACTCCCCCAGAGACCCAGTACTTC. Protein product: CASSAWTHATPPETQYF.

The chain combines TRBV19 with TRBJ1-2; D is unresolved. Germline V CDR1 and CDR2: LNHDA, SQIVND (reference sequence). Trimming removed 3 bases at V and 3 bases at J, with 20 bases between. This CDR3 has 17 amino acids. In DNA form, the CDR3 reads TGTGCCAGTAGTATGGCGGTTATCGGGATACCGTACTATGGCTACACCTTC. Residues: CASSMAVIGIPYYGYTF. Looking up the rest from reference TRBV19 and TRBJ1-2 gives the full variable domain: DGGITQSPKYLFRKEGQNVTLSCEQNLNHDAMYWYRQDPGQGLRLIYYSQIVNDFQKGDIAEGYSVSREKKESFPLTVTSAQKNPTAFYLCASSMAVIGIPYYGYTFGSGTRLTVV.

CDR3 loop: CASSVFEKLFF. CDR3 nucleotide sequence: TGTGCCAGCAGTGTTTTTGAAAAACTGTTTTTT. The chain employs TRBV6-1 and TRBJ1-4; D is unresolved. Trimming stripped 4 bases from V and 7 bases from J, with 4 bases between. The germline V gene encodes CDR1 MNHNS and CDR2 SASEGT. The CDR3 is made up of 11 amino acids.

This clone was counted a single time. Other DNA sequences from this sample encode an identical CDR3 as well. This chain uses TRBV11-2 with TRBJ2-7; weak D call: TRBD1 (5 bases). The ends were cut back, 1 base at V and 4 bases at J, with 11 bases in the middle. The V gene's germline CDR1 is SGHAT and CDR2 FQNNGV. This CDR3 is 14 amino acids long. The CDR3 here is CASSLGGRAYEQYF. For the CDR3, the DNA is TGTGCCAGCAGCTTAGGTGGCAGGGCTTACGAGCAGTACTTC. Full variable domain (missing parts from reference TRBV11-2 and TRBJ2-7): EAGVAQSPRYKIIEKRQSVAFWCNPISGHATLYWYQQILGQGPKLLIQFQNNGVVDDSQLPKDRFSAERLKGVDSTLKIQPAKLEDSAVYLCASSLGGRAYEQYFGPGTRLTVT.

This sequence joins TRBV6-6 and TRBJ1-1; D is undetermined. The CDR3 length is 15 residues. Germline loops: CDR1 MNHNY, CDR2 SVGAGI (reference sequence). V was clipped by 5 bases and J by 5 bases, with 18 bases between them. CDR3 nucleotide sequence: TGTGCCAGCAGTCCGATGGGAGGCGGTGGAACTGAAGCTTTCTTT. Its protein product is CASSPMGGGGTEAFF.

The chain uses TRBV27 and TRBJ2-3, with TRBD2 matching over 8 bases. In germline, CDR1 is MNHEY, CDR2 SMNVEV (reference sequence). The junction had 14 bases not matched to a gene; V was cut back by 8 bases and J by 4 bases. This CDR3 spans 16 amino acids. Written as DNA, the CDR3 is TGTGCCAGCGGGTTGGGTTTAGCGGGACTTCCAGATACGCAGTATTTT. It codes for CASGLGLAGLPDTQYF.

The chain carries TRBV18 and TRBJ2-5, with D possibly being TRBD2 (5 bases). The V and J ends lost 0 bases and 7 bases respectively, with 18 bases between them. The length of the CDR3 is 16 residues. Looked up from germline, CDR1 is KGHSH and CDR2 is LQKENI. CDR3 protein: CASSPPDSPGKVTQYF. The CDR3 DNA follows: TGTGCCAGCTCACCACCGGACTCCCCGGGGAAAGTGACCCAGTACTTC.

V and J are TRBV29-1 and TRBJ1-2; 9 nucleotides line up with TRBD1. The V gene end was trimmed by 8 bases and the J gene end by 7 bases; junction bases not matched to a gene: 11. The CDR3 contains 13 residues. The germline gives CDR1 SQVTM, CDR2 ANQGSEA. This CDR3 reads CSSHGTGPPGYTF. In DNA, the CDR3 is TGCAGCTCACATGGGACAGGGCCCCCTGGCTACACCTTC.

This chain links TRBV10-3 with TRBJ1-2; 8 bases fit TRBD1. J gave up 4 bases and V 6 bases, and 7 bases lay outside the gene matches. The CDR3 is 14 residues long. CDR1 is ENHRY and CDR2 is SYGVKD in the germline V gene. The CDR3 region has the DNA TGTGCCATCAGGCCGACAGGGGAAGTCTATGGCTACACCTTC. As protein: CAIRPTGEVYGYTF.

This chain links TRBV7-9 with TRBJ2-1; TRBD2 agrees at 9 bases. The V and J ends lost 8 bases and 7 bases, in that order; junction bases with no gene match: 3. The CDR3 sequence is 12 residues long. CDR1 and CDR2 from the germline V gene are SEHNR and FQNEAQ (reference sequence). CDR3 in DNA: TGTGCCAGCGAGCGGGAGGATAATGAGCAGTTCTTC. Its protein is CASEREDNEQFF.

The V and J genes are TRBV28 and TRBJ1-5; no firm D call. CDR1 is MDHEN and CDR2 is SYDVKM in the germline V gene. The CDR3 has 15 residues. Between the trimmed V and J ends, which lost 2 bases and 5 bases, there was a span of 13 bases. The CDR3 DNA follows: TGTGCCAGCAGTTTAGAAACGGAAAGCGATCAGCCCCAGCATTTT. This encodes CASSLETESDQPQHF.

Ten or more counts support this clone. This sequence joins TRBV9 and TRBJ1-1, with D possibly being TRBD1 (5 bases). The germline V gene has CDR1 SGDLS and CDR2 YYNGEE. Deletions cut 2 bases from V and 7 bases from J, with 15 bases between. The CDR3 has 14 residues. CDR3 in DNA: TGTGCCAGCAGCGTGAGGGCGGGGGTCGATGAAGCTTTCTTT. This translates into CASSVRAGVDEAFF.

This rearrangement joins TRBV27 to TRBJ1-2, with TRBD1 matching 7 bases. This CDR3 is 15 amino acids long. CDR1 is MNHEY and CDR2 is SMNVEV in the germline V gene (reference sequence). J was trimmed by 2 bases and V by 5 bases; bases with no gene match: 8. The CDR3 bases are TGTGCCAGCAGTCCATCGGGCAGGGGGAACTATGGCTACACCTTC. This encodes CASSPSGRGNYGYTF.

V and J are TRBV7-9 and TRBJ2-1; a possible D gene is TRBD2 (6 bases). This CDR3 comprises 14 residues. Looked up from germline, CDR1 is SEHNR and CDR2 is FQNEAQ (reference sequence). The V gene lost 1 base and the J gene lost 9 bases, with 13 bases spanning the gap. Here the CDR3 DNA reads TGTGCCAGCAGCTTAGGTGGCGGGACGGGTGAGCAGTTCTTC. It translates to CASSLGGGTGEQFF.

This clone was counted a single time. V usage is TRBV5-4 and J usage is TRBJ1-3, with D hard to call. Trimming removed 6 bases at V and 7 bases at J, with 11 bases between. This CDR3 contains 12 residues. Germline CDR1 is SGHNT and CDR2 is YYREEE (reference sequence). The CDR3 here is CASNGEANTIYF. The DNA of the CDR3 is TGTGCCAGCAACGGAGAGGCCAACACCATATATTTT.

The chain links TRBV6-1 to TRBJ2-7; TRBD1 agrees at 9 bases. Germline CDR1 MNHNS, CDR2 SASEGT. This CDR3 is 15 amino acids long. V dropped 6 bases and J dropped 7; count of bases not matched to a gene: 13. Written as DNA, the CDR3 is TGTGCCAGCAGGCCGTCCGGGACAGGGTTGGGGGAGCAGTACTTC. Protein: CASRPSGTGLGEQYF.

The chain carries TRBV9 and TRBJ1-2; a weak D match, TRBD1 (5 bases). CDR3 size: 16 residues. V was pared by 0 bases and J by 8 bases, with 20 bases between. Germline CDR1 SGDLS, CDR2 YYNGEE. The CDR3 reads CASSVAVTDSPIGYTF. The CDR3 DNA reads as TGTGCCAGCAGCGTAGCTGTGACAGACTCCCCTATCGGCTACACCTTC.

This clone appeared a single time. V is TRBV27 and J is TRBJ1-2; no clear D gene. The V end lost 6 bases, the J end lost 0 bases, and 11 bases lay between the germline ends. The CDR3 runs to 14 residues. CDR1 and CDR2 from the germline V gene are MNHEY and SMNVEV (reference sequence). The CDR3, as DNA: TGTGCCAGCAGCATCCGAGGGACTAACTATGGCTACACCTTC. It yields the protein CASSIRGTNYGYTF.

V and J are TRBV27 and TRBJ2-5; 7 bases line up with TRBD1. This CDR3 has 15 amino acids. V shed 5 bases, J shed 5 bases, and the junction held 11 bases outside the gene matches. The germline CDR1 and CDR2 sequences are MNHEY and SMNVEV (reference sequence). The CDR3 is CASSKGTVPWETQYF. The CDR3 region has the DNA TGTGCCAGCAGTAAAGGGACAGTGCCCTGGGAGACCCAGTACTTC.

V and J are TRBV29-1 and TRBJ2-1; D is perhaps TRBD2 (5 bases). The CDR3 is 12 residues long. V was pared by 5 bases and J by 3 bases, with 8 bases between. In germline, CDR1 is SQVTM, CDR2 ANQGSEA. The CDR3 coding sequence is TGCAGCGTTAAGGGAGACTACAATGAGCAGTTCTTC. Its translation is CSVKGDYNEQFF.

This clone came up once. The gene calls are TRBV5-4 and TRBJ2-7; D tentatively fits TRBD1 or TRBD2 (5 bases each). Trimming stripped 4 bases from V and 0 bases from J, with 20 bases between. Germline assignment: CDR1 SGHNT and CDR2 YYREEE (reference sequence). The length of the CDR3 is 17 residues. The CDR3 loop is CASSATPTGTDSYEQYF. CDR3 coding DNA: TGTGCCAGCAGCGCGACACCGACCGGGACGGACTCCTACGAGCAGTACTTC.

The chain couples TRBV7-6 to TRBJ1-4; 8 bases line up with TRBD1. The CDR3 sequence is 17 residues long. Germline CDR1 and CDR2: SGHVS and FNYEAQ. V was clipped by 1 base and J by 7 bases; unmatched bases: 11. This chain's CDR3 is CASSLGTGTRRGEKLFF. The DNA for the CDR3 is TGTGCCAGCAGCTTAGGGACAGGGACTAGGAGGGGTGAAAAACTGTTTTTT.

The chain couples TRBV25-1 to TRBJ2-1; tentatively, D is TRBD1 (6 bases). The V end was cut by 3 bases, the J end by 9 bases, with 18 bases between. This CDR3 has 15 amino acids. In germline, CDR1 is MGHDK, CDR2 SYGVNS. The CDR3 sequence is CASSEYLTPDSEQFF. CDR3 coding DNA: TGTGCCAGCAGTGAGTATCTAACCCCGGACAGTGAGCAGTTCTTC. The complete variable domain, with remaining parts taken from reference TRBV25-1 and TRBJ2-1, reads EADIYQTPRYLVIGTGKKITLECSQTMGHDKMYWYQQDPGMELHLIHYSYGVNSTEKGDLSSESTVSRIRTEHFPLTLESARPSHTSQYLCASSEYLTPDSEQFFGPGTRLTVL.

V gene TRBV27 combines with J gene TRBJ2-1; D is unresolved. The CDR3 is 12 amino acids. Trimming cost V 5 bases and J 6 bases, with 8 bases left between them. From germline, CDR1 is MNHEY and CDR2 SMNVEV (reference sequence). CDR3 DNA sequence: TGTGCCAGCAGTCCCTCCCCCAATGAGCAGTTCTTC. This translates into CASSPSPNEQFF.

This sequence joins TRBV6-5 and TRBJ2-1, with D possibly being TRBD1 (6 bases). The length of the CDR3 is 15 residues. The V end was cut by 0 bases, the J end by 5 bases, with 11 bases between. Germline CDR1 is MNHEY and CDR2 is SVGAGI. The CDR3 protein is CASSYSRGGHNEQFF. CDR3 in DNA: TGTGCCAGCAGTTACTCTCGTGGGGGCCACAATGAGCAGTTCTTC.